The rows below give T cell receptor beta chains drawn from one sample of a study of T cells in Graves' hyperthyroidism and ophthalmopathy. TCRdb re-called the multiplex PCR reads through MiXCR, storing one row per CDR3 protein. The sample has 500,000 to 650,000 distinct CDR3 sequences, 17% seen once. The sample taken for sequencing was blood. The receptor set was obtained from a woman younger than 30 with Graves' ophthalmopathy. Both conserved end residues are part of each CDR3. D genes are given only for firm matches. Not every row has a clone size; where given, it reads once, few, many or a size class.

TRBJ1-1 | TRBD1 | TRBV18 | many | CASSNPGQGITEAFF | TGTGCCAGCTCAAATCCGGGACAGGGAATCACTGAAGCTTTCTTT
TRBJ2-3 | NA | TRBV13 | NA | CASSYPSSTDTQYF | TGTGCCAGCAGTTACCCTAGTAGCACAGATACGCAGTATTTT
TRBJ2-3 | TRBD2 | TRBV28 | many | CASSKNRLAGELNTQYF | TGTGCCAGCAGTAAAAACCGACTAGCGGGAGAATTAAATACGCAGTATTTT
TRBJ1-2 | TRBD1 | TRBV20-1 | few | CSAPRHGTGVGYTF | TGCAGTGCTCCCCGTCACGGGACAGGGGTTGGCTACACCTTC
TRBJ2-2 | TRBD1 | TRBV28 | few | CAGTGEITGELFF | TGTGCCGGGACAGGGGAGATCACCGGGGAGCTGTTTTTT
TRBJ1-5 | TRBD1 | TRBV27 | NA | CASSLSGTGLYSNQPQHF | TGTGCCAGCAGTTTATCCGGGACAGGGCTGTATAGCAATCAGCCCCAGCATTTT
TRBJ2-4 | NA | TRBV30 | few | CAADRLAKNIQYF | TGTGCCGCTGACCGACTAGCCAAAAACATTCAGTACTTC
TRBJ2-1 | NA | TRBV6-5 | many | CASSYVLALVNEQFF | TGTGCCAGCAGTTACGTGCTAGCGCTAGTAAATGAGCAGTTCTTC
TRBJ2-7 | TRBD2 | TRBV11-2 | many | CASSPDSGGALEQYF | TGTGCCAGCAGCCCCGACAGCGGGGGGGCCCTCGAGCAGTACTTC
TRBJ2-3 | TRBD2 | TRBV11-3 | NA | CASSLGVLAGRSTDTQYF | TGTGCCAGCAGCTTAGGAGTGCTAGCGGGGAGAAGCACAGATACGCAGTATTTT
TRBJ2-7 | TRBD2 | TRBV13 | NA | CASSLDSLSGGGSSYEQYF | TGTGCCAGCAGCTTAGATTCATTGAGCGGGGGGGGTTCCTCCTACGAGCAGTACTTC
TRBJ1-2 | TRBD1 | TRBV30 | many | CAWAETGGWNYGYTF | TGTGCCTGGGCAGAAACAGGGGGTTGGAACTATGGCTACACCTTC
TRBJ2-1 | TRBD2 | TRBV11-1 | many | CASSLGTSAYYNEQFF | TGTGCCAGCAGCCTCGGGACTAGCGCATATTACAATGAGCAGTTCTTC
TRBJ2-7 | TRBD2 | TRBV10-2 | NA | CASRPSGFSYEQYF | TGCGCCAGCAGGCCTAGCGGATTTTCCTACGAGCAGTACTTC
TRBJ1-1 | NA | TRBV3-1 | many | CASSQSGGRTEAFF | TGTGCCAGCAGCCAATCTGGGGGAAGGACTGAAGCTTTCTTT
TRBJ2-1 | TRBD2 | TRBV27 | many | CASSLPLSGGRGEQFF | TGTGCCAGCAGTTTACCACTTAGCGGGGGGCGAGGTGAGCAGTTCTTC
TRBJ2-2 | NA | TRBV27 | many | CASSVRGGELFF | TGTGCCAGCAGCGTCCGAGGCGGGGAGCTGTTTTTT
TRBJ1-4 | NA | TRBV7-3 | NA | CASSLSGGKSEKLFF | TGTGCCAGCAGCTTATCCGGTGGGAAATCGGAAAAACTGTTTTTT
TRBJ1-1 | NA | TRBV6-2/TRBV6-3 | NA | CASSAQGLEAFF | TGTGCCAGCAGCGCCCAGGGACTTGAAGCTTTCTTT
TRBJ2-7 | TRBD2 | TRBV2 | few | CASEEGTSASYEQYF | TGTGCCAGCGAAGAGGGGACTAGCGCCTCCTACGAGCAGTACTTC
TRBJ2-7 | TRBD2 | TRBV27 | NA | CASSRGLAASYEQYF | TGTGCCAGCAGTCGGGGACTAGCGGCCTCCTACGAGCAGTACTTC
TRBJ2-3 | NA | TRBV12-3/TRBV12-4 | few | CASSSDSPTDTQYF | TGTGCCAGCAGCTCCGACTCTCCCACAGATACGCAGTATTTT
TRBJ1-1 | NA | TRBV19 | once | CASKNRAGNTEAFF | TGTGCCAGTAAAAACCGGGCAGGGAACACTGAAGCTTTCTTT
TRBJ2-2 | NA | TRBV11-2 | NA | CASSSNRAGELFF | TGTGCCAGCAGTTCCAACAGGGCCGGGGAGCTGTTTTTT
TRBJ1-1 | NA | TRBV5-5 | few | CASSLVAGNTEAFF | TGTGCCAGCAGCTTGGTGGCGGGGAACACTGAAGCTTTCTTT
TRBJ1-6 | TRBD1 | TRBV12-3/TRBV12-4 | few | CASSAGQANSPLHF | TGTGCCAGCAGTGCGGGACAGGCGAATTCACCCCTCCACTTT
TRBJ2-3 | NA | TRBV5-6 | few | CASSSPTAAYPSTDTQYF | TGTGCCAGCAGCTCCCCCACGGCGGCATACCCTAGCACAGATACGCAGTATTTT
TRBJ2-7 | TRBD1 | TRBV7-9 | NA | CASSLRNLQGARYEQYF | TGTGCCAGCAGCTTAAGGAATCTGCAGGGGGCACGGTACGAGCAGTACTTC
TRBJ2-1 | TRBD2 | TRBV2 | NA | CASSSRGGGMNEQFF | TGTGCCAGCAGTTCCCGGGGGGGGGGAATGAATGAGCAGTTCTTC
TRBJ2-1 | TRBD2 | TRBV6-2/TRBV6-3 | many | CASSYSPSASGPHNEQFF | TGTGCCAGCAGTTACTCACCCTCCGCTAGCGGGCCTCACAATGAGCAGTTCTTC
TRBJ2-3 | NA | TRBV12-3/TRBV12-4 | many | CASSFFREDTQYF | TGTGCCAGCAGTTTTTTTAGGGAAGATACGCAGTATTTT
TRBJ2-3 | NA | TRBV5-8 | many | CASSYREGFADTQYF | TGTGCCAGCAGCTACAGGGAAGGGTTCGCAGATACGCAGTATTTT
TRBJ1-2 | NA | TRBV24-1 | few | CATSDYRANYGYTF | TGTGCCACCAGTGATTACAGGGCGAACTATGGCTACACCTTC
TRBJ1-6 | NA | TRBV6-5 | NA | CASSYLPGPYSPLHF | TGTGCCAGCAGTTACTTGCCCGGGCCCTATTCACCCCTCCACTTT
TRBJ2-7 | TRBD2 | TRBV6-1 | NA | CASRPSGRLGHEQYF | TGTGCCAGCCGTCCTAGCGGGAGGTTGGGTCACGAGCAGTACTTC
TRBJ2-2 | TRBD1 | TRBV6-1 | NA | CASSEGQAINTGELFF | TGTGCCAGCAGTGAGGGACAGGCAATAAACACCGGGGAGCTGTTTTTT
TRBJ1-1 | NA | TRBV12-5 | many | CASGFSGAGYEAFF | TGTGCTAGTGGTTTCTCCGGTGCGGGCTATGAAGCTTTCTTT
TRBJ1-5 | TRBD1 | TRBV30 | many | CAWSVDRGHQPQHF | TGTGCCTGGAGTGTAGACAGGGGGCATCAGCCCCAGCATTTT
TRBJ1-2 | TRBD1 | TRBV19 | few | CASSPGTADHARGLGGYTF | TGTGCCAGTAGCCCGGGGACAGCGGATCATGCGCGGGGTTTGGGCGGCTACACCTTC
TRBJ2-3 | NA | TRBV7-2 | NA | CASSLGVSGTDTQYF | TGTGCCAGCAGCTTAGGCGTGAGCGGGACAGATACGCAGTACTTT
TRBJ2-1 | NA | TRBV6-2/TRBV6-3 | many | CASSSNSGSLYNEQFF | TGTGCCAGCAGCTCAAACTCAGGGTCGCTCTACAATGAGCAGTTCTTC